Listed below are T cell receptor beta chains from one sample, sequenced in a study of T cell responses to AZD1222 COVID-19 vaccine. Only in-frame clones appear in the TCRdb table, and some are missing; sequencing was by immunoSEQ multiplex PCR. The data hold more than 100,000 clones, with 92% observed a single time. The specimen was peripheral blood, collected on day 0 of AZD1222 vaccination. The receptor set was obtained from an adult in good health. CDR3s include the opening cysteine and the closing phenylalanine or tryptophan. D genes are given only for firm matches. Part of the rows lack a size; the others show once, few, many or a class for expanded clones.

J	size	V	D	DNA	CDR3
TRBJ1-5	NA	TRBV11-2	NA	TGTGCCAGCAGCTTAGAGGGGCCAGGGTGGGGAGGGCCCCAGCATTTT	CASSLEGPGWGGPQHF
TRBJ1-1	NA	TRBV19	NA	TGTGCCAGTAGGGTCCTCCAGGGGTTTAGGACTGAAGCTTTCTTT	CASRVLQGFRTEAFF
TRBJ1-1	NA	TRBV7-9	NA	TGTGCCAGCAGCTTAAAAGGCGCTGGGAACACTGAAGCTTTCTTT	CASSLKGAGNTEAFF
TRBJ1-5	NA	TRBV28	TRBD1	TGTGCCAGCAGCTCCCTGGACAGGGGGTTACGCAATCAGCCCCAGCATTTT	CASSSLDRGLRNQPQHF
TRBJ1-1	NA	TRBV30	NA	TGTGCCTGGAGTGTATCGGGCGGTATCACTGAAGCTTTCTTT	CAWSVSGGITEAFF
TRBJ2-7	NA	TRBV14	TRBD1	TGTGCCAGCAGCTATGCATACGACAGGGGTCTCTACGAGCAGTACTTC	CASSYAYDRGLYEQYF
TRBJ2-1	NA	TRBV27	NA	TGTGCCAGCAGTTCTCCTTCGCCCCAATTCTACAATGAGCAGTTCTTC	CASSSPSPQFYNEQFF
TRBJ2-3	NA	TRBV9	TRBD1	TGTGCCAGCAGCGTCCCGGTGGGGGGACAGGGCACAGATACGCAGTATTTT	CASSVPVGGQGTDTQYF
TRBJ2-7	NA	TRBV10-3	TRBD1	TGTGCCATCAGTGAGCCGGGACAGGGCTACGAGCAGTACTTC	CAISEPGQGYEQYF
TRBJ2-7	few	TRBV6-5	NA	TGTGCCAGCAGTTACTGGCCAGGTTCAGACTACGAGCAGTACTTC	CASSYWPGSDYEQYF
TRBJ2-2	NA	TRBV19	NA	TGTGCCAGTAGAGTAGGCACCGGGGAGCTGTTTTTT	CASRVGTGELFF
TRBJ1-2	NA	TRBV5-8	NA	TGTGCCAGCAGCTTGAAGATGGGCTACACCTTC	CASSLKMGYTF
TRBJ1-3	NA	TRBV6-6	NA	TGTGCCAGCAGTACCCCCGGGTCTCGCTCTGGAAACACCATATATTTT	CASSTPGSRSGNTIYF
TRBJ2-1	NA	TRBV6-1	NA	TGTGCCAGCAGTGAACAGAATGAGCAGTTCTTC	CASSEQNEQFF
TRBJ1-4	NA	TRBV5-1	NA	TGCGCCAGCAGTTCAGGACCACAGGAAGGGGCAACTAATGAAAAACTGTTTTTT	CASSSGPQEGATNEKLFF
TRBJ1-1	NA	TRBV7-9	NA	TGTGCCAGCAGCTTAGGACCGTCCGGAGAAGCTTTCTTT	CASSLGPSGEAFF
TRBJ2-3	NA	TRBV2	NA	TGTGCCAGCATAGCGAAACTTAGCACAGATACGCAGTATTTT	CASIAKLSTDTQYF
TRBJ1-1	NA	TRBV6-5	TRBD1	TGTGCCAGCAGTTACTCTGGACAGGGAGAGAACACTGAAGCTTTCTTT	CASSYSGQGENTEAFF
TRBJ2-7	once	TRBV12-5	NA	TGTGCTAGTATCAGGACCGCCCTCTCCTACGAGCAGTACTTC	CASIRTALSYEQYF
TRBJ2-7	NA	TRBV27	NA	TGTGCCAGCAGTTCGGGTTACGAGCAGTACTTC	CASSSGYEQYF
TRBJ2-7	NA	TRBV30	TRBD1	TGTGCCTGGAGGGTCACAGGGGCCACCTACGAGCAGTACTTC	CAWRVTGATYEQYF
TRBJ1-1	NA	TRBV16	NA	TGTGCCAGCAGCCAATCTACTTCCTACACTGAAGCTTTCTTT	CASSQSTSYTEAFF
TRBJ2-7	NA	TRBV7-2	TRBD2	TGTGCCAGCAGCTTCAGAAGCGGGAGCCCCTACGAGCAGTACTTC	CASSFRSGSPYEQYF
TRBJ2-1	once	TRBV6-2/TRBV6-3	TRBD2	TGTGCCAGCAGTTACGTGGTCGGGAGGGCCTACAATGAGCAGTTCTTC	CASSYVVGRAYNEQFF
TRBJ2-2	NA	TRBV9	TRBD2	TGTCCCAGCAGCGCCACCCCCCGGGGGGGGGTAGCGGGAGAGGCGGTCACCGGGGAGCTGTTTTTT	CPSSATPRGGVAGEAVTGELFF
TRBJ1-2	NA	TRBV5-6	NA	TGTGCCAGCAGCTTGGAGCCAGGGGAGGGCTACACCTTC	CASSLEPGEGYTF
TRBJ2-7	once	TRBV11-2	NA	TGTGCCAGCAGCCCGGGCAGGGGTTACGAGCAGTACTTC	CASSPGRGYEQYF
TRBJ1-2	NA	TRBV7-8	NA	TGTGCCAGCAGCCTCCAGGGGTTTGCCTATGGCTACACCTTC	CASSLQGFAYGYTF
TRBJ1-3	few	TRBV6-5	NA	TGTGCCAGCAGGTCTACGTGGGGGCCTGGAAACACCATATATTTT	CASRSTWGPGNTIYF
TRBJ1-3	NA	TRBV5-1	NA	TGCGCCAGCAGTCCGGGGGACTTCTCTGGAAACACCATATATTTT	CASSPGDFSGNTIYF
TRBJ1-1	once	TRBV4-1	TRBD1	TGCGCCAGCAGCTTACAAACCCAATTTAACAGGGGGGAAGCTTTCTTT	CASSLQTQFNRGEAFF
TRBJ2-3	NA	TRBV5-6	NA	TGTGCCAGCAGCTGGGGGCTGGGGACGGGTGATACGCAGTATTTT	CASSWGLGTGDTQYF
TRBJ2-2	once	TRBV2	NA	TGTGCCAGCAGCTACGGGACCAAATCCGGGGAGCTGTTTTTT	CASSYGTKSGELFF
TRBJ1-2	NA	TRBV9	TRBD1	TGTGCCAGAGGGGGACAGATGTCAACAAGATATGGCTACACCTTC	CARGGQMSTRYGYTF
TRBJ2-5	NA	TRBV3-1/TRBV3-2	NA	TGTGCCAGCAGCCAAGAATCTCCTGGAATCTTGTACTTC	CASSQESPGILYF
TRBJ1-5	NA	TRBV19	NA	TGTGCCAGTAGTATAGTACCGGGGTTCCATCAGCCCCAGCATTTT	CASSIVPGFHQPQHF
TRBJ1-6	NA	TRBV28	NA	TGTGCCAGCAGTTTATCCAGCCTCGGGACTCCCCTCCACTTT	CASSLSSLGTPLHF
TRBJ1-5	NA	TRBV7-2	NA	TGTGCCAGCAGTGCTAGAGGGGTATATAGCAATCAGCCCCAGCATTTT	CASSARGVYSNQPQHF
TRBJ2-5	NA	TRBV6-5	NA	TGTGCCAGCAGTCTTTCCGGGGCGAACCAAGAGACCCAGTACTTC	CASSLSGANQETQYF
TRBJ2-1	NA	TRBV4-1	TRBD2	TGCGCCAGCAGCCAAGTCTCTCCTAGCGGGGGAGACAATGAGCAGTTCTTC	CASSQVSPSGGDNEQFF
TRBJ1-4	NA	TRBV19	TRBD1	TGTGCCAGTAGGCAAGGGACAGGGGTTGATTGGGAAAAACTGTTTTTT	CASRQGTGVDWEKLFF
TRBJ1-2	NA	TRBV14	NA	TGTGCCAGCAGCGGACCGCTTAACAGCCACGTCCTCTATGGCTACACCTTC	CASSGPLNSHVLYGYTF
TRBJ2-5	NA	TRBV5-1	TRBD1	TGCGCCAGCAGCGCCGAGACAGGGTACCAAGAGACCCAGTACTTC	CASSAETGYQETQYF
TRBJ1-6	NA	TRBV12-3/TRBV12-4	NA	TGTGCCAGCAGTTTAGCGGAACATTCACCCCTCCACTTT	CASSLAEHSPLHF
TRBJ2-1	NA	TRBV11-3	TRBD2	TGTGCCAGCAGCTTCCGCGGGGCGGGAGGGAATGAGCAGTTCTTC	CASSFRGAGGNEQFF